This T cell receptor (beta chain) was sequenced during a study of cytomegalovirus exposure and HLA in healthy donors. Germline V gene data show CDR1 as SGHTS and CDR2 as YDEGEE. Between the trimmed V and J ends, which lost 2 bases and 3 bases, there was a span of 21 bases. CDR3 size: 17 residues. PCR employed 60 Vbeta and 13 Jbeta primers. Some clones are missing from TCRdb's copy, which holds only in-frame ones; the method was immunoSEQ multiplex PCR. The sample comprises about 160,000 clones, roughly 80% of which are singletons, and over 8.5% rests with the top ten. The study, taken as a whole, reports: For presence/absence analyses, sequencing depth was assumed to be roughly uniform across donors.

On this clone: Its antigen is undetermined.

The chain has TRBV5-8 and TRBJ2-7; TRBD2 is a possible D gene (5 bases). Sequencing used PBMCs. The clonotype was recovered from a man between 45 and 60 years old in good health and CMV-seropositive. The CDR3 spells CASSFRRGLREGYEQYF. The CDR3 region has the DNA TGTGCCAGCAGCTTTCGTCGGGGTCTAAGAGAAGGCTACGAGCAGTACTTC.